This TCR beta chain was retrieved from a study of PD-L1 blockade in urothelial cancer. Study-level information: Males with urothelial cancer arising in the bladder constituted about 85% of the roughly 30 patients. T cell content in blood samples showed a median of about 140,000.

This table comes from immunoSEQ multiplex PCR, and its TCRdb copy is limited to in-frame clones, with some not included. This sample has roughly 50,000 clones, with about 75% found just once. Time point described: pretreatment peripheral blood. A remark on this clone: No antigen is known for it.

Study findings and constraints: Blood TCR clonality below the median before treatment was a predictor of better survival.

With 1 base clipped from V and 6 bases from J, the junction kept 2 bases outside the gene matches. Per germline, CDR1 SEHNR and CDR2 FQNEAQ (reference sequence). The CDR3 has 13 residues. The origin of this receptor is a man between 65 and 85 years old with urothelial cancer. Here the sequenced sample was PBMCs, taken around atezolizumab (anti-PD-L1) treatment. V gene TRBV7-9 combines with J gene TRBJ1-2; TRBD1 aligns across 7 bases. Here the CDR3 DNA reads TGTGCCAGCAGCTTAGAAGGGGGCCATGGCTACACCTTC. This codes for CASSLEGGHGYTF.